This T cell receptor (beta chain) was identified during a study of shared clonotypes between healthy human individuals. Study-level information: Donors had three CD4 naive, three CD4 memory, two CD8 naive and one CD8 memory plate apiece. Study-wide findings and caveats: Relative to memory subsets, naive subsets generally showed larger estimated richness. Non-shared clonotypes were found to have lower generation probabilities than the clonotypes that were shared by all four of the sorted-subset donors.

Sequencing used immunoSEQ multiplex PCR; TCRdb keeps in-frame clones, though not all of them. Of around 2.1 million clones in the sample, approximately 94% were seen once. As for this clone: Its target is not known.

CDR1 is WSHSY, CDR2 SAAADI, per germline. J lost 5 bases, V lost 2 bases, and 10 bases had no gene match. The CDR3 has 16 residues. The sequenced sample was naive CD4+ T cells sorted from blood. The subset: CD45RA+ positively selected. V and J are TRBV10-2 and TRBJ2-3; TRBD2 aligns across 7 bases. The TCR originated in a man younger than 35 in good health. As DNA, the CDR3 is TGCGCCAGCAGTGAGAGGCGGGAGACCCCCGTAGATACGCAGTATTTT. Protein sequence: CASSERRETPVDTQYF.